The 16 T cell receptor beta chains listed next were all sequenced from one sample in a study of human T cells and chemical hapten exposure. TCRdb ran MiXCR on the RACE reads and lists one entry per CDR3 protein. Among 150,000 to 200,000 distinct CDR3 sequences listed, around 30% were seen once. This sample's time point: pre-sensitization, week 0. This sample's treatment: therapeutic diphenylcyclopropenone sensitization with weekly scalp DPC. The source material was whole blood, sampled in connection with sensitization to the hapten diphenylcyclopropenone (DPC). These receptors all stem from a woman in her twenties or thirties with alopecia areata. Some clones in this sample may be carry-over from other donors' samples.

V is TRBV7-2 and J is TRBJ2-5; weak D call: TRBD1 (5 bases). Per germline, CDR1 SGHTA and CDR2 FQGNSA. The CDR3 runs 13 residues. The V end was cut by 5 bases, the J end by 1 base, with 8 bases between. This chain's CDR3 is CASSPDIQETQYF. CDR3 DNA sequence: TGTGCCAGCAGCCCGGACATCCAAGAGACCCAGTACTTC.

This chain joins TRBV29-1 and TRBJ2-1; D perhaps matches TRBD2 (5 bases). The germline CDR1 and CDR2 sequences are SQVTM and ANQGSEA. Trimming took off 4 bases at V and 7 bases at J, with 11 bases between the two ends. There are 12 residues in the CDR3. CDR3 in amino acids: CSVADSSNEQFF. The CDR3 nucleotides are TGCAGCGTTGCGGACTCTAGTAATGAGCAGTTCTTC.

J is TRBJ2-7 and V is TRBV10-3; no clear D gene. CDR1 is ENHRY and CDR2 is SYGVKD in the germline V gene. The CDR3 consists of 14 residues. V lost 6 bases and J 0 bases, leaving 12 bases between the germline ends. The CDR3 protein is CAISQRPISYEQYF. DNA for the CDR3: TGTGCCATCAGCCAACGACCGATCTCCTACGAGCAGTACTTC.

This clonotype came up a few times. Relative to the germline gene, one junction end is altered; a read error may explain this. V and J are TRBV4-3 and TRBJ2-1; no clear D gene. The germline V gene encodes CDR1 LGHNA and CDR2 YSLEER. The CDR3 has 13 amino acids. CDR3 in DNA: TGCGCCAGCAGCCAAGAACCGAAGGGAACCCCCGTCTTC. Protein: CASSQEPKGTPVF.

The chain is built from TRBV7-9 and TRBJ1-3; 7 nucleotides align to TRBD1. Trimming at V came to 1 base and at J to 0 bases, leaving 6 bases not matched to a gene. The CDR3 is 17 residues long. Germline-derived CDR1 and CDR2 are SEHNR and FQNEAQ (reference sequence). As DNA, the CDR3 is TGTGCCAGCAGCTTAGGAGGGGACAGCCGCTCTGGAAACACCATATATTTT. This codes for CASSLGGDSRSGNTIYF.

The genes are TRBV28 and TRBJ1-2; no definite D call. The germline V gene has CDR1 MDHEN and CDR2 SYDVKM. The CDR3 runs 11 residues. V was shortened by 6 bases and J by 4 bases, with 6 bases between the two germline ends. This CDR3 reads CASRNSYGYTF. In DNA form, the CDR3 reads TGTGCCAGCAGGAACAGCTATGGCTACACCTTC.

There are many counts of this clonotype. The genes are TRBV7-2 and TRBJ2-7; 11 bases are a match to TRBD1. Germline CDR1 reads SGHTA; CDR2 reads FQGNSA. The CDR3 loop spans 17 amino acids. The trim removed 3 bases at V and 2 bases at J, leaving 9 bases unmatched. In DNA form, the CDR3 reads TGTGCCAGCAGCTTTCTGCCCCGGGACAGGGGGGCCTACGAGCAGTACTTC. Translated, it gives CASSFLPRDRGAYEQYF.

This clonotype occurred a few times. This chain links TRBV19 with TRBJ2-5; either TRBD1 or TRBD2 may supply D (5 bases each). Germline V gene lookup returns CDR1 LNHDA and CDR2 SQIVND (reference sequence). Trimming stripped 5 bases from V and 2 bases from J, with 15 bases between. There are 15 residues in the CDR3. The CDR3 region is CASSGIQGRQETQYF. The CDR3 nucleotides are TGTGCCAGTAGTGGTATCCAGGGACGACAAGAGACCCAGTACTTC. Full variable domain (missing parts from reference TRBV19 and TRBJ2-5): DGGITQSPKYLFRKEGQNVTLSCEQNLNHDAMYWYRQDPGQGLRLIYYSQIVNDFQKGDIAEGYSVSREKKESFPLTVTSAQKNPTAFYLCASSGIQGRQETQYFGPGTRLLVL.

This clonotype was observed a handful of times. CDR3 sequence (DNA): TGTGCCAGCAGTCACCGGGTGAACTACGAGCAGTACTTC. Encoded protein: CASSHRVNYEQYF. The chain employs TRBV6-2 or TRBV6-3 and TRBJ2-7; D not resolved. Germline CDR1 reads MNHEY; CDR2 reads SVGEGT. The CDR3 is made up of 13 amino acids. Trimming removed 5 bases at V and 3 bases at J, with 11 bases between.

The chain carries TRBV9 and TRBJ1-2; no firm D call. V lost 0 bases and J lost 7, with 16 bases in between. Germline CDR1 is SGDLS and CDR2 is YYNGEE. The CDR3 extends over 15 amino acids. CDR3 bases: TGTGCCAGCAGCGTAGATCTCGGACTGGCTGTTGGCTACACCTTC. Translating gives CASSVDLGLAVGYTF.

This clonotype was recorded a few times. This chain connects TRBV29-1 to TRBJ1-1; D is ambiguous. Germline V gene lookup returns CDR1 SQVTM and CDR2 ANQGSEA. This CDR3 comprises 11 residues. V was shortened by 5 bases and J by 6 bases, with 10 bases between the two germline ends. The CDR3 coding sequence is TGCAGCGTTCGATATGGGGCTGAAGCTTTCTTT. Its protein product is CSVRYGAEAFF.

CDR3 protein: CASVTGGLSSGNQPQHF. The CDR3 DNA sequence: TGTGCCAGCGTGACAGGGGGTTTAAGTTCAGGCAATCAGCCCCAGCATTTT. V and J are TRBV28 and TRBJ1-5; 9 bases fit TRBD1. V was clipped by 8 bases and J by 2 bases; unmatched bases: 13. Germline V gene sequence: CDR1 MDHEN, CDR2 SYDVKM. The CDR3 length is 17 residues.

This clonotype has more than one count but fewer than ten. The chain links TRBV24-1 to TRBJ2-1; TRBD1 aligns across 11 bases. With 7 bases clipped from V and 6 bases from J, the junction kept 1 base outside the gene matches. The CDR3 consists of 13 residues. Per the germline V gene, CDR1 is KGHDR and CDR2 is SFDVKD. As DNA, the CDR3 is TGTGCCACCAGAGGGACAGGGGGCAATGAGCAGTTCTTC. Residues: CATRGTGGNEQFF.

The V gene is TRBV2, the J gene TRBJ2-2; no firm D call. V was trimmed by 5 bases and J by 0 bases, leaving 13 bases between them. Germline lookup yields CDR1 SNHLY and CDR2 FYNNEI. The CDR3 has 16 residues. In DNA, the CDR3 is TGTGCCAGCAGTTTCGGCCGCGGCGCGAACACCGGGGAGCTGTTTTTT. Translated, it gives CASSFGRGANTGELFF. Filled out from reference TRBV2 and TRBJ2-2, the complete variable domain reads EPEVTQTPSHQVTQMGQEVILRCVPISNHLYFYWYRQILGQKVEFLVSFYNNEISEKSEIFDDQFSVERPDGSNFTLKIRSTKLEDSAMYFCASSFGRGANTGELFFGEGSRLTVL.

The J gene is TRBJ2-1, the V gene TRBV11-3; D remains ambiguous. The CDR3 has 14 amino acids. Trimming took off 1 base at V and 5 bases at J, with 9 bases between the two ends. The germline gives CDR1 SGHNT, CDR2 YENEEA. CDR3 sequence: CASSLAAKNNEQFF. CDR3 bases: TGTGCCAGCAGCTTAGCGGCAAAGAACAATGAGCAGTTCTTC.

The rearrangement joins TRBV20-1 to TRBJ1-5, with D maybe TRBD1 (5 bases). CDR1 is DFQATT, CDR2 SNEGSKA, per germline (reference sequence). V dropped 0 bases and J dropped 2 bases, with 11 bases sitting between them. The CDR3 has 15 residues. DNA of the CDR3: TGCAGTGCTAGAGATTACCAAGGGGGCAATCAGCCCCAGCATTTT. Translation: CSARDYQGGNQPQHF.